The source of this TCR beta chain is a study of blood T cell repertoires in COVID-19. V was pared by 4 bases and J by 5 bases, with 5 bases of the junction left unmatched. CDR1 and CDR2 from the germline V gene are KGHDR and SFDVKD. This CDR3 has 14 amino acids. Measured with immunoSEQ multiplex PCR; TCRdb has only the in-frame clones, and not every one. Of around 8,800 clones listed, about 90% are singletons. The receptor's source is a man aged 55 to 70 with acute or convalescent COVID-19. The sample taken for sequencing was peripheral blood. This sequence joins TRBV24-1 and TRBJ1-2; TRBD1 matches 8 bases. CDR3 in DNA: TGTGCCACCAGTGAGTCAGGGGGCCGATATGGCTACACCTTC. It encodes CATSESGGRYGYTF.